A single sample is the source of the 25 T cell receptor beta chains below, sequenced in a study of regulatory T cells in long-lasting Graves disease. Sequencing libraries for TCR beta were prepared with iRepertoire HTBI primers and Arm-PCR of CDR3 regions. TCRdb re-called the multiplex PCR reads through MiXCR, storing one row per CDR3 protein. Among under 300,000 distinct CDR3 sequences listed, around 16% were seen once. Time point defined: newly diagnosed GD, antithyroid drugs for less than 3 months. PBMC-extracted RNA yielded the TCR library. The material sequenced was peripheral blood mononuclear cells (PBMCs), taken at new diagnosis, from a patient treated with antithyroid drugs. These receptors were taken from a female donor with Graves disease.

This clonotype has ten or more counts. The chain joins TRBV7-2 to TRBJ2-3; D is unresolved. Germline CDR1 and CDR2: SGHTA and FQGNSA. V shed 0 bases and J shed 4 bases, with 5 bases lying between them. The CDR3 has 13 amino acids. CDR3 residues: CASSLALSDTQYF. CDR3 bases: TGTGCCAGCAGCTTAGCGTTGTCAGATACGCAGTATTTT.

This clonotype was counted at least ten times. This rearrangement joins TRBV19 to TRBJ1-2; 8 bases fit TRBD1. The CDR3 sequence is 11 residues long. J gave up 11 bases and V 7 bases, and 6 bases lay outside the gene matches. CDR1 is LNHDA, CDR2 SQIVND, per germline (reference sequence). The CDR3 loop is CASIDRGGYTF. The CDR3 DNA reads TGTGCCAGTATCGACAGGGGCGGGTACACCTTC.

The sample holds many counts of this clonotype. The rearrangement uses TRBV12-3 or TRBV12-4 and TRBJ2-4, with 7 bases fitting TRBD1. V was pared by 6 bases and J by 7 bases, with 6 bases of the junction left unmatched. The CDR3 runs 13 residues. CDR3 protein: CASRDRVGNIQYF. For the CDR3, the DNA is TGTGCCAGCAGAGACAGGGTGGGGAACATTCAGTACTTC.

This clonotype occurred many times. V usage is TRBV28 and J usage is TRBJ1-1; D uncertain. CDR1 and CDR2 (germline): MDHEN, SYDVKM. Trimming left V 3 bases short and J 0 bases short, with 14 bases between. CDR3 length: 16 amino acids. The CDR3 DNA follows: TGTGCCAGCAGTTTTGACCGGACGGTTATGAACACTGAAGCTTTCTTT. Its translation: CASSFDRTVMNTEAFF. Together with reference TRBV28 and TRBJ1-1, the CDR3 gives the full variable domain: DVKVTQSSRYLVKRTGEKVFLECVQDMDHENMFWYRQDPGLGLRLIYFSYDVKMKEKGDIPEGYSVSREKKERFSLILESASTNQTSMYLCASSFDRTVMNTEAFFGQGTRLTVV.

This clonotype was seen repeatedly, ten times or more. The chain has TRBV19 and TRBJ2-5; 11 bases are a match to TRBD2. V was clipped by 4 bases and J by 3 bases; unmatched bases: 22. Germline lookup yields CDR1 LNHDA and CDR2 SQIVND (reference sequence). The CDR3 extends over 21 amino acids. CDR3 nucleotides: TGTGCCAGTAGTAGAAAACCGGGACTAGCGGCGGCGACTAGAAGGAAAGAGACCCAGTACTTC. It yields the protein CASSRKPGLAAATRRKETQYF.

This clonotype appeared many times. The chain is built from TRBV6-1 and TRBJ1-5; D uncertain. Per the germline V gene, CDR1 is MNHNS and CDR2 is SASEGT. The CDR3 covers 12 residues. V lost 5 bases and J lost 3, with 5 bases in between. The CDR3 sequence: CASSPPNQPQHF. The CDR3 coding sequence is TGTGCCAGCAGTCCCCCCAATCAGCCCCAGCATTTT.

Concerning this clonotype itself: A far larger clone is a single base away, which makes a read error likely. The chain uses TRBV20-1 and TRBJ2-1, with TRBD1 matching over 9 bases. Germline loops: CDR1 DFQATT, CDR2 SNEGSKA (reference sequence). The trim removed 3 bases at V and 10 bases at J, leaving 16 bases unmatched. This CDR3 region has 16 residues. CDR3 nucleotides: TGCAGTGCTAGTAAGCTAATGCCGGACAGGGGAGACGAGCAGTTCTTC. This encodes CSASKLMPDRGDEQFF.

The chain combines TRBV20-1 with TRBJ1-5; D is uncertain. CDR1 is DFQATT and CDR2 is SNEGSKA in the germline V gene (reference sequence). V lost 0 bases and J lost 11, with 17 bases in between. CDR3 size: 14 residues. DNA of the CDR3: TGCAGTGCTAGAGATCCCTCCCCCCAAACGGCCCAGCATTTT. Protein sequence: CSARDPSPQTAQHF.

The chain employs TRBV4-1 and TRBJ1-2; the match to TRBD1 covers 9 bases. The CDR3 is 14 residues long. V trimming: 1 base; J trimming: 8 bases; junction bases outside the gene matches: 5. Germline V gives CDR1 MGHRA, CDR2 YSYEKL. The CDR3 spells CASSQVQGAEGYTF. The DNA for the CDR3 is TGCGCCAGCAGCCAAGTACAGGGGGCGGAAGGCTACACCTTC.

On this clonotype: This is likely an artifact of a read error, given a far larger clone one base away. The CDR3 sequence is CASSPGTSGGNEQFF. The CDR3 DNA reads as TGTGCCAGCAGTCCCGGGACTAGCGGGGGGAATGAGCAGTTCTTC. V usage is TRBV6-2 or TRBV6-3 and J usage is TRBJ2-1, with 15 bases that match TRBD2. The CDR3 has 15 residues. V shed 5 bases, J shed 7 bases, and the junction held 3 bases outside the gene matches. Germline values: CDR1 MNHEY, CDR2 SVGEGT.

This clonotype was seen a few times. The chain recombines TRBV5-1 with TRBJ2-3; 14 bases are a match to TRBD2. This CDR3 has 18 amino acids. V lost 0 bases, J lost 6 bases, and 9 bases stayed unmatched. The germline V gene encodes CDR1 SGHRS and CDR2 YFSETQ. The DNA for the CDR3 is TGCGCCAGCAGCTTGGTGGGACTAGCGGGAGACTTTAGGGATACGCAGTATTTT. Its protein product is CASSLVGLAGDFRDTQYF.

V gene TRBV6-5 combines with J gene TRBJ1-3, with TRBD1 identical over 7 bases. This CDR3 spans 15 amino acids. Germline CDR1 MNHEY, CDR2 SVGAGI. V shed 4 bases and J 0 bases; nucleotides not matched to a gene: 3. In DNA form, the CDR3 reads TGTGCCAGCAGTTCCGGGACAGTCTCTGGAAACACCATATATTTT. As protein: CASSSGTVSGNTIYF.

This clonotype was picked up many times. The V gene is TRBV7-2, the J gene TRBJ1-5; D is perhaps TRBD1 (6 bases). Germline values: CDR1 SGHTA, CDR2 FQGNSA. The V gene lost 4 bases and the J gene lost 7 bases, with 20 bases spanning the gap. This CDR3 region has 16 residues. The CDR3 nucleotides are TGTGCCAGCAGCTCCTCCCCGATGGGGGCTGGGCAGCCCCAGCATTTT. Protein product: CASSSSPMGAGQPQHF.

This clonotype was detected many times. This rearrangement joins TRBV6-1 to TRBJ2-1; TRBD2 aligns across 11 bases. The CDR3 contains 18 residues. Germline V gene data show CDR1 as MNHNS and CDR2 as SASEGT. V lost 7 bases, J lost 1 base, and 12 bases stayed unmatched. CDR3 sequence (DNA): TGTGCCAGCATATTAGGCAGGCTAGCGGGAGGTTCCTACAATGAGCAGTTCTTC. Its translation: CASILGRLAGGSYNEQFF.

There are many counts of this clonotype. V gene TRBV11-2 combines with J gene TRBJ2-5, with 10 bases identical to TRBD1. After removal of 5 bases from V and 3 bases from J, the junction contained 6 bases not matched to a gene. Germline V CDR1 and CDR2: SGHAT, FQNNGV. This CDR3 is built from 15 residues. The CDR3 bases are TGTGCCAGCAGCGAGGGACAGGGGATTGAAGAGACCCAGTACTTC. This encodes CASSEGQGIEETQYF.

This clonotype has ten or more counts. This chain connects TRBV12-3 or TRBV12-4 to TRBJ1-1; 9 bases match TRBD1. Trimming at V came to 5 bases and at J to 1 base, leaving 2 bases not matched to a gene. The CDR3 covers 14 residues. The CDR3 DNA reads TGTGCCAGCAGTCGGACAGGGGAGAACACTGAAGCTTTCTTT. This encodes CASSRTGENTEAFF.

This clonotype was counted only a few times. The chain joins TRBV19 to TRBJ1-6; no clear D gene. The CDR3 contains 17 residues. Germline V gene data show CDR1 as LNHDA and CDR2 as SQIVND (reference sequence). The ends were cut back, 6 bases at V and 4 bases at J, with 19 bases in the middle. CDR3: CASRPGRVERYNSPLHF. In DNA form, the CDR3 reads TGTGCCAGTAGACCAGGAAGGGTTGAGCGGTATAATTCACCCCTCCACTTT.

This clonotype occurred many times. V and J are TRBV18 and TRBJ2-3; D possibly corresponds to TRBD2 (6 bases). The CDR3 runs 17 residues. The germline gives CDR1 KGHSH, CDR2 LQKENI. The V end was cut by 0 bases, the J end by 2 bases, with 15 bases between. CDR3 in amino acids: CASSPPLLREDTDTQYF. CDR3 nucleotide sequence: TGTGCCAGCTCACCACCTCTCTTGCGGGAAGACACAGATACGCAGTATTTT.

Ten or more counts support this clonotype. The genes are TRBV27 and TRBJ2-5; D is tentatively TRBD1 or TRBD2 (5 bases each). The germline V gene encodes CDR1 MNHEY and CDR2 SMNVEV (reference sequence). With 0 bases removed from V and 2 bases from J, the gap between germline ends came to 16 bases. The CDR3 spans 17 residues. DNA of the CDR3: TGTGCCAGCAGTTTATCCTTCGTCAGGGACCTTCAAGAGACCCAGTACTTC. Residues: CASSLSFVRDLQETQYF.

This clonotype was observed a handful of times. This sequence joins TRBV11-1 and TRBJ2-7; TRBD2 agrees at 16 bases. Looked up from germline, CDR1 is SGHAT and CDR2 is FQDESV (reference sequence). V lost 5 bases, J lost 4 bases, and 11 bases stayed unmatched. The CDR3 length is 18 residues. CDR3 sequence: CASSPRGTSGRAGYEQYF. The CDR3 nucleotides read TGTGCCAGCAGCCCGAGGGGGACTAGCGGGAGGGCCGGGTACGAGCAGTACTTC.

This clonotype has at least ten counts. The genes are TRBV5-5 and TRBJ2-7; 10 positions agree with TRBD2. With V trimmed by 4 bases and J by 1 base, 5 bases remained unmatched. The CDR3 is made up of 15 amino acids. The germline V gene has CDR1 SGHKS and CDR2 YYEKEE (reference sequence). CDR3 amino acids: CASSLGTSASYEQYF. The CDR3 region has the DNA TGTGCCAGCAGCCTAGGGACTAGCGCATCCTACGAGCAGTACTTC.

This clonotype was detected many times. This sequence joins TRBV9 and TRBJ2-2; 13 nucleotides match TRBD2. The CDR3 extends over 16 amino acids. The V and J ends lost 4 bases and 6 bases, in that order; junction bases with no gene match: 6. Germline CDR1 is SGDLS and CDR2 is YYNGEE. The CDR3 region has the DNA TGTGCCAGCAGCCCGGGACTAGCGGGAATTTCCGGGGAGCTGTTTTTT. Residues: CASSPGLAGISGELFF. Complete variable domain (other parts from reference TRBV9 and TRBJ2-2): DSGVTQTPKHLITATGQRVTLRCSPRSGDLSVYWYQQSLDQGLQFLIQYYNGEERAKGNILERFSAQQFPDLHSELNLSSLELGDSALYFCASSPGLAGISGELFFGEGSRLTVL.

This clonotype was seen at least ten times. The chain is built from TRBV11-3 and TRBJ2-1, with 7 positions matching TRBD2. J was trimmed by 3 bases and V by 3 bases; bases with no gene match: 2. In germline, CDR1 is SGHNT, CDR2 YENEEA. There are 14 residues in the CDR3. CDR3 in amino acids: CASSFGGVYNEQFF. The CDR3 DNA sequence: TGTGCCAGCAGCTTTGGGGGGGTCTACAATGAGCAGTTCTTC.

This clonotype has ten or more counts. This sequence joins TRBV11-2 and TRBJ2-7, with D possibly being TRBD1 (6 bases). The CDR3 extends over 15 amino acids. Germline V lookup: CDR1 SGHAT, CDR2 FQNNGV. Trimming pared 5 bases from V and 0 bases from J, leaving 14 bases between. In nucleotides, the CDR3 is TGTGCCAGCAGCCCCCGGGACACACTCTCCTACGAGCAGTACTTC. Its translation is CASSPRDTLSYEQYF. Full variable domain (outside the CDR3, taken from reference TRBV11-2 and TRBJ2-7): EAGVAQSPRYKIIEKRQSVAFWCNPISGHATLYWYQQILGQGPKLLIQFQNNGVVDDSQLPKDRFSAERLKGVDSTLKIQPAKLEDSAVYLCASSPRDTLSYEQYFGPGTRLTVT.

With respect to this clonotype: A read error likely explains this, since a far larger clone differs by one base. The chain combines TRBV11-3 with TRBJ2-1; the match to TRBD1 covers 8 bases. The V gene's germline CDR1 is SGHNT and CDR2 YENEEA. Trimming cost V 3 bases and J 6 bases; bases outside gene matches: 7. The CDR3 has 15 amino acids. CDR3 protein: CASSFVAGGINEQFF. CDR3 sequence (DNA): TGTGCCAGCAGCTTTGTGGCAGGGGGCATCAATGAGCAGTTCTTC.